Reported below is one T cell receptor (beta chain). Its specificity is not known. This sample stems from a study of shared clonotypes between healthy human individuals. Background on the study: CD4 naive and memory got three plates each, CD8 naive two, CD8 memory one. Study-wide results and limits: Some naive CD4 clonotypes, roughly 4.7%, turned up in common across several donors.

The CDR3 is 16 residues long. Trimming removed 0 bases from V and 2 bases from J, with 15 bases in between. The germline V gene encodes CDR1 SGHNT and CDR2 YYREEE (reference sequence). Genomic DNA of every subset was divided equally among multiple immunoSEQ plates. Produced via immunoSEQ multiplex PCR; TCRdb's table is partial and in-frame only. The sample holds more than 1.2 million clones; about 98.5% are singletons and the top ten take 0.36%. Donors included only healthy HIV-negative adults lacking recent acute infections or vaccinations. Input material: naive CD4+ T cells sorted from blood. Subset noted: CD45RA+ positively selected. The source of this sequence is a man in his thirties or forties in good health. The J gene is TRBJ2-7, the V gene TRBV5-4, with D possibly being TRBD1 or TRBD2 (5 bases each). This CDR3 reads CASSLVGGGGAYEQYF. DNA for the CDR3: TGTGCCAGCAGCTTGGTTGGTGGGGGTGGCGCCTACGAGCAGTACTTC.